These T cell receptor beta chains were read from a single sample in a study of cytomegalovirus exposure and HLA in healthy donors. The protocol was immunoSEQ multiplex PCR, while the TCRdb copy is restricted to in-frame clones and leaves out a portion. The table includes about 160,000 clones, approximately 79% detected once. Sequencing used PBMCs. Source of these receptors: a woman aged 50 to 60 in good health and CMV-seropositive. The CDR3 runs from the conserved cysteine through the conserved F or W. Fields, in order: J gene, V gene, clone size, D gene, CDR3 DNA, CDR3 protein. The D gene is left open where the match is weak. Clone size is not always given. Where it is, it says once, few, many or a class for expanded clones.

j_gene: TRBJ2-1
v_gene: TRBV7-8
abundance: NA
d_gene: TRBD2
CDR3nt: TGTGCTAGCAGGTCTTCAGCGGGAGTATCCTACAATGAGCAGTTCTTC
CDR3aa: CASRSSAGVSYNEQFF

j_gene: TRBJ1-3
v_gene: TRBV19
abundance: NA
d_gene: NA
CDR3nt: TGTGCCAGTAGTACCCCGGACTTCTCCTCTGGAAACACCATATATTTT
CDR3aa: CASSTPDFSSGNTIYF

j_gene: TRBJ2-7
v_gene: TRBV2
abundance: NA
d_gene: NA
CDR3nt: TGTGCCAGCAGGAGGGCCGGCTACGAGCAGTACTTC
CDR3aa: CASRRAGYEQYF

j_gene: TRBJ2-1
v_gene: TRBV19
abundance: NA
d_gene: NA
CDR3nt: TGTGCCAGTAACGTAGACGGGTCCTACAATGAGCAGTTCTTC
CDR3aa: CASNVDGSYNEQFF

j_gene: TRBJ2-7
v_gene: TRBV20-1
abundance: NA
d_gene: TRBD1
CDR3nt: TGCAGTGCTAGTTCAGGGGGCGAGCAGTACTTC
CDR3aa: CSASSGGEQYF

j_gene: TRBJ1-1
v_gene: TRBV27
abundance: NA
d_gene: NA
CDR3nt: TGTGCCAGCTCGCTGGGCCCTGAAGCTTTCTTT
CDR3aa: CASSLGPEAFF

j_gene: TRBJ1-5
v_gene: TRBV5-6
abundance: NA
d_gene: NA
CDR3nt: TGTGCCAGCAGCTTGGGTGAGCAGCCCCAGCATTTT
CDR3aa: CASSLGEQPQHF

j_gene: TRBJ1-1
v_gene: TRBV2
abundance: NA
d_gene: NA
CDR3nt: TGTGCCAGCAGTAAGACCCGGGGGGACACTGAAGCTTTCTTT
CDR3aa: CASSKTRGDTEAFF

j_gene: TRBJ2-7
v_gene: TRBV6-5
abundance: once
d_gene: TRBD1
CDR3nt: TGTGCCAGCAGTTACTCGGGGACAGGACCCCCCGAGCAGTACTTC
CDR3aa: CASSYSGTGPPEQYF

j_gene: TRBJ2-2
v_gene: TRBV6-1
abundance: NA
d_gene: TRBD2
CDR3nt: TGTGCCAGCAGTGGGTCCACTAGCGGGGTCACCGGGGAGCTGTTTTTT
CDR3aa: CASSGSTSGVTGELFF

j_gene: TRBJ2-2
v_gene: TRBV15
abundance: few
d_gene: NA
CDR3nt: TGTGCCACCAGCAGAGAACGGGACGGGGAGCTGTTTTTT
CDR3aa: CATSRERDGELFF

j_gene: TRBJ2-7
v_gene: TRBV5-4
abundance: NA
d_gene: NA
CDR3nt: TGTGCCAGCAGCTTGGAAGGGACAAGGGTATACGAGCAGTACTTC
CDR3aa: CASSLEGTRVYEQYF

j_gene: TRBJ2-5
v_gene: TRBV7-6
abundance: NA
d_gene: NA
CDR3nt: TGTGCCAGCAGCTTAATAAACCAAGAGACCCAGTACTTC
CDR3aa: CASSLINQETQYF

j_gene: TRBJ2-3
v_gene: TRBV6-1
abundance: NA
d_gene: NA
CDR3nt: TGTGCCAGCAGTGAAGTATCTTCAGCGCGTAGCACAGATACGCAGTATTTT
CDR3aa: CASSEVSSARSTDTQYF

j_gene: TRBJ2-7
v_gene: TRBV28
abundance: few
d_gene: TRBD2
CDR3nt: TGTGCCAGCATGAGGCTAGCGGGGGCCGGGGGGTACGAGCAGTACTTC
CDR3aa: CASMRLAGAGGYEQYF

j_gene: TRBJ2-7
v_gene: TRBV2
abundance: once
d_gene: TRBD2
CDR3nt: TGTGCCAGCAGTGAAAGCGAGACTAGCTTGTCCGAGCAGTACTTC
CDR3aa: CASSESETSLSEQYF

j_gene: TRBJ2-7
v_gene: TRBV15
abundance: NA
d_gene: NA
CDR3nt: TGTGCAACCGGGACTTCGCGCTACGAGCAGTACTTC
CDR3aa: CATGTSRYEQYF

j_gene: TRBJ1-3
v_gene: TRBV2
abundance: NA
d_gene: NA
CDR3nt: TGTGCCAGCAGTGAAGCGCCCCGGTCTGGAAACACCATATATTTT
CDR3aa: CASSEAPRSGNTIYF

j_gene: TRBJ2-7
v_gene: TRBV6-6
abundance: NA
d_gene: TRBD2
CDR3nt: TGTGCCAGCAGTTACGTCGGGGGGAGACCATCCTACGAGCAGTACTTC
CDR3aa: CASSYVGGRPSYEQYF

j_gene: TRBJ2-3
v_gene: TRBV6-1
abundance: few
d_gene: TRBD2
CDR3nt: TGTGCCAGCAGTGTGCTAGCGGGAGTAGACTTGTTAACAGATACGCAGTATTTT
CDR3aa: CASSVLAGVDLLTDTQYF

j_gene: TRBJ2-1
v_gene: TRBV5-1
abundance: NA
d_gene: NA
CDR3nt: TGCGCCAGCAGCTTGGCTTCCACAGGGTATGAGCAGTTCTTC
CDR3aa: CASSLASTGYEQFF

j_gene: TRBJ2-3
v_gene: TRBV9
abundance: NA
d_gene: NA
CDR3nt: TGTGCCAGCAGCGTAGGGGCCGATACGCAGTATTTT
CDR3aa: CASSVGADTQYF

j_gene: TRBJ2-2
v_gene: TRBV5-4
abundance: NA
d_gene: TRBD1
CDR3nt: TGTGCCAGCAGCCAGGACAGGTTTGCCGGGGAGCTGTTTTTT
CDR3aa: CASSQDRFAGELFF

j_gene: TRBJ2-7
v_gene: TRBV18
abundance: NA
d_gene: NA
CDR3nt: TGTGCCAGCTCAGTCACAGGTCTTGGGTACGAGCAGTACTTC
CDR3aa: CASSVTGLGYEQYF

j_gene: TRBJ1-3
v_gene: TRBV5-1
abundance: NA
d_gene: NA
CDR3nt: TGCGCCAGCAGCAGACAGGACAGTCCTACCTCTGGAAACACCATATATTTT
CDR3aa: CASSRQDSPTSGNTIYF

j_gene: TRBJ2-1
v_gene: TRBV4-3
abundance: NA
d_gene: TRBD2
CDR3nt: TGCGCCAGCAGCCAAGGCCACACTAGCGGGGGGGCGGGTGAGCAGTTCTTC
CDR3aa: CASSQGHTSGGAGEQFF

j_gene: TRBJ2-2
v_gene: TRBV18
abundance: NA
d_gene: NA
CDR3nt: TGTGCCAGCTCACCACTCGAGGCCCTCCTAAACACCGGGGAGCTGTTTTTT
CDR3aa: CASSPLEALLNTGELFF

j_gene: TRBJ2-5
v_gene: TRBV5-1
abundance: NA
d_gene: NA
CDR3nt: TGCGCCAGCAGCCTGCCCCAGGGGGAGACCCAGTACTTC
CDR3aa: CASSLPQGETQYF

j_gene: TRBJ1-3
v_gene: TRBV5-6
abundance: once
d_gene: NA
CDR3nt: TGTGCCAGCAGCTTGGTAGGGGCTGGAAACACCATATATTTT
CDR3aa: CASSLVGAGNTIYF

j_gene: TRBJ2-3
v_gene: TRBV5-1
abundance: NA
d_gene: TRBD2
CDR3nt: TGCGCCAGCAGCTTGAGCACCGGCGGGGGGGCAGCAGATACGCAGTATTTT
CDR3aa: CASSLSTGGGAADTQYF

j_gene: TRBJ1-1
v_gene: TRBV7-8
abundance: NA
d_gene: NA
CDR3nt: TGTGCCAGCAGCTTAGGGGCAGGAATGAACACTGAAGCTTTCTTT
CDR3aa: CASSLGAGMNTEAFF

j_gene: TRBJ1-2
v_gene: TRBV2
abundance: NA
d_gene: TRBD1
CDR3nt: TGTGCCAGCAGTGATCGGGACAGATACAACTATGGCTACACCTTC
CDR3aa: CASSDRDRYNYGYTF

j_gene: TRBJ2-4
v_gene: TRBV13
abundance: NA
d_gene: NA
CDR3nt: TGTGCCAGCAGCTCGGTAATCCGGGACTCGCCCAAAAACATTCAGTACTTC
CDR3aa: CASSSVIRDSPKNIQYF

j_gene: TRBJ1-5
v_gene: TRBV19
abundance: NA
d_gene: NA
CDR3nt: TGTGCCAGTAGTATTCCGTACCAACTCAGGGGCAATCAGCCCCAGCATTTT
CDR3aa: CASSIPYQLRGNQPQHF

j_gene: TRBJ2-7
v_gene: TRBV9
abundance: once
d_gene: NA
CDR3nt: TGTGCCAGCAGCGCAAGCGGCGAGCAGTACTTC
CDR3aa: CASSASGEQYF

j_gene: TRBJ2-3
v_gene: TRBV5-1
abundance: few
d_gene: NA
CDR3nt: TGCGCCAGCAGCTTGGCGGGGACAAGGCAGGATACGCAGTATTTT
CDR3aa: CASSLAGTRQDTQYF

j_gene: TRBJ2-2
v_gene: TRBV9
abundance: NA
d_gene: TRBD2
CDR3nt: TGTGCCAGCAGCTATAGCGGGGGGCCCCCCGGGGAGCTGTTTTTT
CDR3aa: CASSYSGGPPGELFF

j_gene: TRBJ1-5
v_gene: TRBV28
abundance: NA
d_gene: TRBD1
CDR3nt: TGTGCCAGCATTCTAGGGGGACAGCCAAATCAGCCCCAGCATTTT
CDR3aa: CASILGGQPNQPQHF

j_gene: TRBJ1-1
v_gene: TRBV2
abundance: few
d_gene: NA
CDR3nt: TGTGCCAGCAGGATTGAGAGCAACACTGAAGCTTTCTTT
CDR3aa: CASRIESNTEAFF

j_gene: TRBJ2-7
v_gene: TRBV29-1
abundance: NA
d_gene: NA
CDR3nt: TGCAGCGTCTCCACGGATTTGGGCGAGCAGTACTTC
CDR3aa: CSVSTDLGEQYF

j_gene: TRBJ2-5
v_gene: TRBV19
abundance: NA
d_gene: NA
CDR3nt: TGTGCCAGTAGTTCTAGACTCTTGTACCAAGAGACCCAGTACTTC
CDR3aa: CASSSRLLYQETQYF

j_gene: TRBJ2-1
v_gene: TRBV6-5
abundance: NA
d_gene: TRBD2
CDR3nt: TGTGCCAGCAGTCCTAGCGGGGGGCCTCACAATGAGCAGTTCTTC
CDR3aa: CASSPSGGPHNEQFF

j_gene: TRBJ1-3
v_gene: TRBV16
abundance: NA
d_gene: NA
CDR3nt: TGTGCCAGCAGCCAATTACGACTCCACTCAGAGACTGGAAACACCATATATTTT
CDR3aa: CASSQLRLHSETGNTIYF

j_gene: TRBJ2-5
v_gene: TRBV5-1
abundance: NA
d_gene: NA
CDR3nt: TGCGCCAGCAGCTCCCAGGGGGGAGAGACCCAGTACTTC
CDR3aa: CASSSQGGETQYF

j_gene: TRBJ1-6
v_gene: TRBV27
abundance: NA
d_gene: NA
CDR3nt: TGTGCCAGTCGCCGAGGGGGGGCTTCACCCCTCCACTTT
CDR3aa: CASRRGGASPLHF

j_gene: TRBJ2-2
v_gene: TRBV2
abundance: NA
d_gene: TRBD1
CDR3nt: TGTGCCAGCAGGGATACTGGACAGGGAGCGAACACCGGGGAGCTGTTTTTT
CDR3aa: CASRDTGQGANTGELFF

j_gene: TRBJ1-6
v_gene: TRBV5-1
abundance: NA
d_gene: TRBD1
CDR3nt: TGCGCCAGCAGCTCGGAACCGTGGGACAGGGGTTCACCCCTCCACTTT
CDR3aa: CASSSEPWDRGSPLHF

j_gene: TRBJ2-6
v_gene: TRBV12-2
abundance: NA
d_gene: NA
CDR3nt: TGTGCAAGTCGCTTCTTTCCAAGGGGATCTGGGGCCAACGTCCTGACTTTC
CDR3aa: CASRFFPRGSGANVLTF

j_gene: TRBJ1-6
v_gene: TRBV4-3
abundance: NA
d_gene: NA
CDR3nt: TGCGCCAGCAGCCATCCCGGGGGGAATTCACCCCTCCACTTT
CDR3aa: CASSHPGGNSPLHF

j_gene: TRBJ1-1
v_gene: TRBV7-9
abundance: few
d_gene: NA
CDR3nt: TGTGCCAGCAGCTACCTAGAAGCTTTCTTT
CDR3aa: CASSYLEAFF

j_gene: TRBJ2-3
v_gene: TRBV28
abundance: NA
d_gene: TRBD1
CDR3nt: TGTGCCAGCAGCCGGGACAGGGGGCGCACAGATACGCAGTATTTT
CDR3aa: CASSRDRGRTDTQYF

j_gene: TRBJ1-3
v_gene: TRBV19
abundance: NA
d_gene: NA
CDR3nt: TGTGCCAGTAGGCCTCTCGGGAGTTCTGGAAACACCATATATTTT
CDR3aa: CASRPLGSSGNTIYF

j_gene: TRBJ1-3
v_gene: TRBV28
abundance: NA
d_gene: NA
CDR3nt: TGTGCCAGCAGCCCACGGGGAAACACCATATATTTT
CDR3aa: CASSPRGNTIYF

j_gene: TRBJ2-1
v_gene: TRBV7-9
abundance: once
d_gene: TRBD2
CDR3nt: TGTGCCAGCAGCAATCTAGCGGGGGCTTTCTACAATGAGCAGTTCTTC
CDR3aa: CASSNLAGAFYNEQFF